The 20 T cell receptor beta chains given below trace back to one sample, sequenced in a study of a mutant IDH1 vaccine in newly diagnosed glioma. Time point: week 23, last vaccination. Mutant IDH1 20-mer peptide, at 300 ug, made up each vaccine dose, with topical imiquimod. Their antigens remain unidentified. Some clones are missing from TCRdb's copy, which holds only in-frame ones; the method was immunoSEQ multiplex PCR. The sample includes 52,000 or so clones, around 80% seen only once; the top ten take more than 5.5%. The source material was PBMCs, sampled from a glioma patient whose treatment included an IDH1 peptide vaccine. The receptors derive from a man aged 35 to 55 with glioma.

V and J are TRBV19 and TRBJ1-1; the D gene is possibly TRBD1 (6 bases). This CDR3 region has 15 residues. The V gene lost 3 bases and the J gene lost 0 bases, with 11 bases spanning the gap. Germline assignment: CDR1 LNHDA and CDR2 SQIVND (reference sequence). The CDR3 sequence: CASSIRQGMNTEAFF. CDR3 sequence (DNA): TGTGCCAGTAGTATCCGGCAGGGGATGAACACTGAAGCTTTCTTT.

This chain joins TRBV18 and TRBJ2-7; TRBD1 matches at 7 bases. There are 14 residues in the CDR3. The germline V gene has CDR1 KGHSH and CDR2 LQKENI. V was pared by 4 bases and J by 6 bases, with 9 bases of the junction left unmatched. This CDR3 reads CASSRDRSPSEQYF. The CDR3, as DNA: TGTGCCAGCTCACGGGACAGATCCCCCAGCGAGCAGTACTTC.

The J gene is TRBJ2-4, the V gene TRBV10-3; 10 bases are shared with TRBD1. The CDR3 has 16 residues. V lost 0 bases to trimming and J lost 8 bases; unmatched junction nucleotides: 7. Germline V gene sequence: CDR1 ENHRY, CDR2 SYGVKD. CDR3 sequence: CAISESETGGGDIQYF. The CDR3 nucleotides read TGTGCCATCAGTGAGTCGGAGACAGGGGGCGGGGACATTCAGTACTTC.

This chain connects TRBV19 to TRBJ1-1; D not certain. The CDR3 runs 14 residues. CDR1 and CDR2 (germline): LNHDA, SQIVND (reference sequence). V was trimmed by 7 bases and J by 1 base, leaving 13 bases between them. The CDR3 loop is CASTQGWENTEAFF. The CDR3 nucleotides read TGTGCCAGTACGCAAGGCTGGGAGAACACTGAAGCTTTCTTT.

CDR3 region: CASSASLDAGELFF. As DNA, the CDR3 is TGTGCCAGCAGTGCATCCCTAGATGCCGGGGAGCTGTTTTTT. This rearrangement joins TRBV2 to TRBJ2-2; D not resolved. This CDR3 comprises 14 residues. The V end was cut by 4 bases, the J end by 6 bases, with 12 bases between. Looked up from germline, CDR1 is SNHLY and CDR2 is FYNNEI.

V usage is TRBV6-1 and J usage is TRBJ2-7, with 10 bases identical to TRBD2. The germline CDR1 and CDR2 sequences are MNHNS and SASEGT. The CDR3 is 18 amino acids. With V trimmed by 0 bases and J by 2 bases, 10 bases remained unmatched. CDR3 protein: CASSEATLLAGPTYEQYF. As DNA, the CDR3 is TGTGCCAGCAGTGAAGCGACGCTACTAGCGGGGCCCACCTACGAGCAGTACTTC.

The DNA of the CDR3 is TGTGCCAGCAGTATCGGCTTCGCCGCGGGCTATGGCTACACCTTC. Translation: CASSIGFAAGYGYTF. The chain is built from TRBV2 and TRBJ1-2; D gene ambiguous. The germline gives CDR1 SNHLY, CDR2 FYNNEI. The CDR3 runs 15 residues. The V end was cut by 5 bases, the J end by 4 bases, with 17 bases between.

This chain joins TRBV9 and TRBJ2-7, with a weak D call TRBD2 (5 bases). The CDR3 loop spans 13 amino acids. The V gene's germline CDR1 is SGDLS and CDR2 YYNGEE. V was clipped by 4 bases and J by 6 bases, with 14 bases between them. The CDR3 bases are TGTGCCAGCAGCCCCGAACTAGGATCCGAGCAGTACTTC. This translates into CASSPELGSEQYF.

This clone was counted a few times. This chain connects TRBV18 to TRBJ2-7; TRBD2 matches at 7 bases. CDR3 length: 15 residues. Germline CDR1 is KGHSH and CDR2 is LQKENI. The V gene end was trimmed by 3 bases and the J gene end by 7 bases; junction bases not matched to a gene: 12. DNA of the CDR3: TGTGCCAGCTCACCCCCAAGTGTCCTGCGGGAGGAGCAGTACTTC. Protein: CASSPPSVLREEQYF.

The chain couples TRBV6-5 to TRBJ2-7, with D perhaps assigned TRBD1 or TRBD2 (6 bases each). CDR1 MNHEY and CDR2 SVGAGI come from the germline V gene. This CDR3 has 14 amino acids. V was pared by 6 bases and J by 6 bases, with 18 bases between. The CDR3 here is CASSRGGGRGEQYF. The CDR3 DNA is TGTGCCAGCAGCCGTGGAGGGGGACGCGGCGAGCAGTACTTC.

This chain links TRBV2 with TRBJ1-1; possibly TRBD1 for D (5 bases). This CDR3 is built from 14 residues. V was cut by 8 bases and J by 1 base, with 14 bases left in between. The germline V gene encodes CDR1 SNHLY and CDR2 FYNNEI. CDR3 sequence: CASSPGGTNTEAFF. CDR3 bases: TGTGCCAGCTCCCCTGGGGGGACGAACACTGAAGCTTTCTTT. The variable domain in full, completed from reference TRBV2 and TRBJ1-1, reads EPEVTQTPSHQVTQMGQEVILRCVPISNHLYFYWYRQILGQKVEFLVSFYNNEISEKSEIFDDQFSVERPDGSNFTLKIRSTKLEDSAMYFCASSPGGTNTEAFFGQGTRLTVV.

The chain recombines TRBV2 with TRBJ1-2; possible D gene TRBD1, 5 bases. The V and J ends lost 3 bases and 8 bases respectively, with 13 bases between them. The CDR3 contains 13 residues. Germline CDR1 reads SNHLY; CDR2 reads FYNNEI. The chain's CDR3 is CASSDPGLGGYTF. The CDR3 DNA follows: TGTGCCAGCAGTGATCCAGGGTTGGGCGGCTACACCTTC.

Remarks on this clone: A junction boundary mismatches the germline segment, possibly from a read error. The rearrangement uses TRBV7-7 and TRBJ2-1, with D maybe TRBD2 (6 bases). CDR3 length equals 16 residues. Looked up from germline, CDR1 is SSHAT and CDR2 is FNYEAQ (reference sequence). The CDR3 bases are TGTGCTAGCAGCTTAGCGCGGGACGGGGGATACAATGAGCAGTTCTTC. Translated: CASSLARDGGYNEQFF.

V gene TRBV15 combines with J gene TRBJ2-1; 8 positions match TRBD2. V lost 0 bases, J lost 13 bases, and 8 bases stayed unmatched. Germline assignment: CDR1 LNHNV and CDR2 YYDKDF (reference sequence). The CDR3 length is 14 residues. CDR3 residues: CATSRDTTGGPQFF. The DNA for the CDR3 is TGTGCCACCAGCAGAGATACGACGGGGGGGCCCCAGTTCTTC.

This clone was seen a few times. The genes are TRBV29-1 and TRBJ1-5, with no clear D. CDR3 size: 12 residues. Per the germline V gene, CDR1 is SQVTM and CDR2 is ANQGSEA. Trimming shortened V by 0 bases and J by 6 bases, and 6 bases separated the two germline ends. CDR3 amino acids: CSVEDPGQPQHF. In DNA, the CDR3 is TGCAGCGTTGAAGATCCGGGTCAGCCCCAGCATTTT. The full variable domain, completed using reference TRBV29-1 and TRBJ1-5, is SAVISQKPSRDICQRGTSLTIQCQVDSQVTMMFWYRQQPGQSLTLIATANQGSEATYESGFVIDKFPISRPNLTFSTLTVSNMSPEDSSIYLCSVEDPGQPQHFGDGTRLSIL.

The gene calls are TRBV2 and TRBJ2-1, with 9 positions matching TRBD2. The CDR3 consists of 12 residues. Germline assignment: CDR1 SNHLY and CDR2 FYNNEI. After removal of 4 bases from V and 10 bases from J, the junction contained 2 bases not matched to a gene. In nucleotides, the CDR3 is TGTGCCAGCAGTGGAAGCGGGGGGGAGCAGTTCTTC. This gives the protein CASSGSGGEQFF.

The rearrangement uses TRBV29-1 and TRBJ2-3; 9 positions match TRBD2. Germline V lookup: CDR1 SQVTM, CDR2 ANQGSEA. CDR3 size: 15 residues. V shed 4 bases and J 2 bases; nucleotides not matched to a gene: 7. CDR3 coding DNA: TGCAGCGTTGCGGCGGGGGGGGCGGTCACAGATACGCAGTATTTT. Encoded protein: CSVAAGGAVTDTQYF.

The rearrangement uses TRBV18 and TRBJ2-1; TRBD2 matches 15 bases. Germline CDR1 is KGHSH and CDR2 is LQKENI. J gave up 8 bases and V 6 bases, and 5 bases lay outside the gene matches. The CDR3 spans 15 residues. CDR3: CASSPGLAGGDEQFF. CDR3 DNA sequence: TGTGCCAGCTCCCCGGGACTAGCGGGGGGAGATGAGCAGTTCTTC.

This chain links TRBV19 with TRBJ1-2; TRBD1 matches at 7 bases. The ends lost 5 bases at V and 3 bases at J; junction bases unmatched: 6. Germline CDR1 and CDR2: LNHDA and SQIVND (reference sequence). The CDR3 is 14 amino acids. This CDR3 reads CASSQRGTDYGYTF. As DNA, the CDR3 is TGTGCCAGTAGTCAACGCGGGACAGACTATGGCTACACCTTC.

V is TRBV10-1 and J is TRBJ1-1; no clear D gene. V lost 6 bases and J 1 base, leaving 9 bases between the germline ends. Germline-derived CDR1 and CDR2 are WNHNN and SYGVQD (reference sequence). The CDR3 contains 13 residues. The CDR3 here is CASRSDGNTEAFF. The CDR3 region has the DNA TGCGCCAGCAGGTCGGACGGGAACACTGAAGCTTTCTTT.